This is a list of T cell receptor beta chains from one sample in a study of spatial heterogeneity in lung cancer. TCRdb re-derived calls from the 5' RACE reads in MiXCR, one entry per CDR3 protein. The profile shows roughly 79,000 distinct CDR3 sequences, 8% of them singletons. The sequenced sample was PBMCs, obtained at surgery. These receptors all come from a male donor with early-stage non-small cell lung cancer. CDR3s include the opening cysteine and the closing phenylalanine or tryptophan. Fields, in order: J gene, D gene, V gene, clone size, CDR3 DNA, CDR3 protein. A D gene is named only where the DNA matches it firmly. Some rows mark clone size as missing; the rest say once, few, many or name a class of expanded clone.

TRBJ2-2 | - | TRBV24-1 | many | TGTGCCACCCAGGAGGACACCGGGGAGCTGTTTTTT | CATQEDTGELFF
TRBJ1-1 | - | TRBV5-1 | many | TGCGCCAGCAGCTTGGAATCAGGGTTGGGCACTGAAGCTTTCTTT | CASSLESGLGTEAFF
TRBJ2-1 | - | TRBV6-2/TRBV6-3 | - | TGTGCCAGCAGCCTCTCTAGGGCACAATCGGGGAATGAGCAGTTCTTC | CASSLSRAQSGNEQFF
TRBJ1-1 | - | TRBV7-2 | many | TGTGCCAGCAGCTTAACGGCAGAAGGTACTGAAGCTTTCTTT | CASSLTAEGTEAFF
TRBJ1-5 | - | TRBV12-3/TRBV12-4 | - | TGTGCCAGCAGAGGACGGGGAGCTAGCAATCAGCCCCAGCATTTT | CASRGRGASNQPQHF
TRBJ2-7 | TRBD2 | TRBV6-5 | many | TGTGCCAGCAGTTTGGGACTAGCGGATTACGAGCAGTACTTC | CASSLGLADYEQYF
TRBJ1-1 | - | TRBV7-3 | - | TGTGCCAGCAGCTCTACAGCGTACAGCACTGAAGCTTTCTTT | CASSSTAYSTEAFF
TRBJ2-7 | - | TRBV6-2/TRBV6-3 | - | TGTGCCAGCCCCTCGCTGACGGGCTTTCCCTACGAGCAGTACTTC | CASPSLTGFPYEQYF
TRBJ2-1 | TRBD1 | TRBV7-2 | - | TGTGCCAGCAGCTTGCTCGGACAGGGGGCTAATGAGCAGTTCTTC | CASSLLGQGANEQFF
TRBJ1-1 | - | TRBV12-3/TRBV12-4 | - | TGTGCCAGCAGTTTCCTTCTGGCTGTAAAGTCTGAAGCTTTCTTT | CASSFLLAVKSEAFF
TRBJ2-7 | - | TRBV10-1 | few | TGCGCCAGCAGCACAGGGAACTACGAGCAGTACTTC | CASSTGNYEQYF
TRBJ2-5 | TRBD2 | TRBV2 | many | TGTGCCAGCAGTTACGGGACTAGCGGGAGCCAAGAGACCCAGTACTTC | CASSYGTSGSQETQYF
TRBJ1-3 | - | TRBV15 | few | TGTGCCACCAGCAGAGATGGAGGCTCTGGAAACACCATATATTTT | CATSRDGGSGNTIYF
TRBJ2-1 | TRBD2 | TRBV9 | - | TGTGCCAGCAGCCCCCGAGGACTAGACAATGAGCAGTTCTTC | CASSPRGLDNEQFF
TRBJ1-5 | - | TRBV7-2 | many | TGTGCCAGCAGCCTCGGACATTCCAATCAGCCCCAGCATTTT | CASSLGHSNQPQHF
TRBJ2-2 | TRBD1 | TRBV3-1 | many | TGTGCCAGCAGCCAGACCGGGACAGCCGTCGGGGAGCTGTTTTTT | CASSQTGTAVGELFF
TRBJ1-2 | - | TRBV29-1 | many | TGCAGCGTTGACGTAGGGGAGAGCGACTATGGCTACACCTTC | CSVDVGESDYGYTF
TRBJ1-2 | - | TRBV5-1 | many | TGCGCCAGCAGCTTAGGACAGTCCTCTGGCTACACCTTC | CASSLGQSSGYTF
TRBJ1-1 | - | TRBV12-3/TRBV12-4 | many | TGTGCCAGCAGGCAAGGGAAGTGGGTTGAAGCTTTCTTT | CASRQGKWVEAFF
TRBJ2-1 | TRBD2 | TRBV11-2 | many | TGTGCCAGCAGCTCTACTTGGGGGGGCAATGAGCAGTTCTTC | CASSSTWGGNEQFF
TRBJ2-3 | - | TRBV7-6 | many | TGTGCCAGCAGCTTCTCGGACGACGGTACGCAGTATTTT | CASSFSDDGTQYF
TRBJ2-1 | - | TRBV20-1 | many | TGCAGTGCCCCTAAGCTCCTCGCTCCATCCAATGAGCAGTTCTTC | CSAPKLLAPSNEQFF
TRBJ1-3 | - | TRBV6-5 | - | TGTGCCAGCAGTCTGACGGGTACTGGAAACACCATATATTTT | CASSLTGTGNTIYF
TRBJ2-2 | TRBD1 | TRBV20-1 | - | TGCAGTGCTAGAGAGGGACAGCTTACCGGGGAGCTGTTTTTT | CSAREGQLTGELFF
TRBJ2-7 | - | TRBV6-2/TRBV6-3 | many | TGTGCCAGCAGTTTTCTCCGGTCGGACGAGCAGTACTTC | CASSFLRSDEQYF
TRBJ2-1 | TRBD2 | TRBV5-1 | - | TGCGCCAGCAGTCCCCTAGCGGATTACAATGAGCAGTTCTTC | CASSPLADYNEQFF
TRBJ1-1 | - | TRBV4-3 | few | TGCGCCAGCAGCCAAGATGTCTACGGGGCCATGAACACTGAAGCTTTCTTT | CASSQDVYGAMNTEAFF
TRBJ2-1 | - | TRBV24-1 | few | TGTGCCACCAGTGATTGGCTCCGGGACGAGTGGGTCAATGAGCAGTTCTTC | CATSDWLRDEWVNEQFF
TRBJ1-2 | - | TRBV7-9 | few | TGTGCCAGCAGCCTACCGACTGTATATGGCTACACCTTC | CASSLPTVYGYTF
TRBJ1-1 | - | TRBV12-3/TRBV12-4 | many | TGTGCCAGCAGTATCCGGGGCACTGAAGCTTTCTTT | CASSIRGTEAFF
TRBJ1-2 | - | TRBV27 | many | TGTGCCAGCAGTTTATCGGTCGGACGTGGCTACACCTTC | CASSLSVGRGYTF
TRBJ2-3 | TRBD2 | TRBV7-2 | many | TGTGCCAGCAGCTTACCCCTAGCGGGAGAAACAGATACGCAGTATTTT | CASSLPLAGETDTQYF
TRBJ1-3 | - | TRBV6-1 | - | TGTGCCAGCAGTGTTGGACTGACTGGAAACACCATATATTTT | CASSVGLTGNTIYF
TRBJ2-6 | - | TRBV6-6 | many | TGTGCCAGCAGTGATTACTCTGGGGCCAACGTCCTGACTTTC | CASSDYSGANVLTF
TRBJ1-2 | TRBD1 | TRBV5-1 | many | TGCGCCAGCAGCCTCATTGGGACAGGGGATAGCGTCGCCTTC | CASSLIGTGDSVAF
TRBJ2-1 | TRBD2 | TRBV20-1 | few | TGCAGTGCTAGAGCTCCGGGACTAACTTCCTACAATGAGCAGTTCTTC | CSARAPGLTSYNEQFF
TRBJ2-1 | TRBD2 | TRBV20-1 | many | TGCAGTCTCTCCGCCGGGACTAGCGGATACAATGAGCAGTTCTTC | CSLSAGTSGYNEQFF
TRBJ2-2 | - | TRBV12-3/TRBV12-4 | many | TGTGCCAGCAGTTTTTTCGGGAACACCGGGGAGCTGTTTTTT | CASSFFGNTGELFF
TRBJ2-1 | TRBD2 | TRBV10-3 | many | TGTGCCATCAGTGAGTCTTCCGGGACTAGCGGTAGCTCCTACAATGAGCAGTTCTTC | CAISESSGTSGSSYNEQFF
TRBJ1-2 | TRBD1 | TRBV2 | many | TGTGCCAGCCTCCGAGTCAGGGGGAACTATGGCTACACCTTC | CASLRVRGNYGYTF
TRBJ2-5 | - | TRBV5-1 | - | TGCGCCAGCAGCTCCGCTCTAATTTTACAAGAGACCCAGTACTTC | CASSSALILQETQYF
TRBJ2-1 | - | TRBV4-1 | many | TGCGCCAGCAGCCAAGAAGGGTTAGTGGGTAGCAATGAGCAGTTCTTC | CASSQEGLVGSNEQFF
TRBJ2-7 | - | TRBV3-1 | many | TGTGCCAGCAGCCAGTTCGTCGGGGGAGCCTACGAGCAGTACTTC | CASSQFVGGAYEQYF
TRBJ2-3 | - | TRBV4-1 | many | TGCGCCAGCAGCCAAGCTGAGGGAGATACGCAGTATTTT | CASSQAEGDTQYF
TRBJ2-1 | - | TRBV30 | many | TGTGCCTGGAGTCATGGTCTAAGTCAGCAGTTCTTC | CAWSHGLSQQFF
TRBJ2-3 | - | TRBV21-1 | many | TGTGCCAGCAGCAAAGAGCCTGCTAACACAGATACGCAGTATTTT | CASSKEPANTDTQYF
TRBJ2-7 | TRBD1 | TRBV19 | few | TGTGCCAGTAAGGGACAGGGGGTCGAGCAGTACTTC | CASKGQGVEQYF
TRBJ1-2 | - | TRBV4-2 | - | TGTGCCAGCAGCCAAGAACCCACCCCAGAGGATGGCTACACCTTC | CASSQEPTPEDGYTF
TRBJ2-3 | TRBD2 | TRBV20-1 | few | TGCAGTGCTAGATTAGGTGCGGGAGGGCCTTCCGATACGCAGTATTTT | CSARLGAGGPSDTQYF
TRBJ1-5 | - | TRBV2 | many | TGTGCCACCTCCCGGGACGGCAATCAGCCCCAGCATTTT | CATSRDGNQPQHF
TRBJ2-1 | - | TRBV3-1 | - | TGTGCCAGCAGCCAAGTAGGACGCCTTCGCGACAATGAGCAGTTCTTC | CASSQVGRLRDNEQFF
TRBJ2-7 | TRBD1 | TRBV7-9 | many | TGTGCCAGCCAGACAGGGACCTACGAGCAGTACTTC | CASQTGTYEQYF
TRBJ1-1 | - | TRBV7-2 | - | TGTGCCAGCAGCTACGATCTGTCACAAGCTTTCTTT | CASSYDLSQAFF
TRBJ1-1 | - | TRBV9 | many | TGTGCCAGCAGCGTAGGGGACCGTGGCGTCGGGGACACTGAAGCTTTCTTT | CASSVGDRGVGDTEAFF
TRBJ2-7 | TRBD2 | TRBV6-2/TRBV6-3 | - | TGTGCCAGCAGTTACTCGCGCCAAGCGGGGCACTACGAGCAGTACTTC | CASSYSRQAGHYEQYF